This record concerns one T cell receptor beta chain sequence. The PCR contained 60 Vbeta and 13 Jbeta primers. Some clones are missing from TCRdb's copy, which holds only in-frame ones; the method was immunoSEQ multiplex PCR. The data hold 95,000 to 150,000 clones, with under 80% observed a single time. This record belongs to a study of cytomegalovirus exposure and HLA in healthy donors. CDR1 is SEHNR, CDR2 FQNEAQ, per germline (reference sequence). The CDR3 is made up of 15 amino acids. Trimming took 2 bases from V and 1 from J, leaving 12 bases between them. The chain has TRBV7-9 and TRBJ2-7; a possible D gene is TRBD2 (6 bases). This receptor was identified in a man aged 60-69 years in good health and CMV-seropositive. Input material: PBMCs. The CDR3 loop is CASSLSTGGSYEQYF. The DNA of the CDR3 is TGTGCCAGCAGCTTAAGCACTGGGGGGTCCTACGAGCAGTACTTC.